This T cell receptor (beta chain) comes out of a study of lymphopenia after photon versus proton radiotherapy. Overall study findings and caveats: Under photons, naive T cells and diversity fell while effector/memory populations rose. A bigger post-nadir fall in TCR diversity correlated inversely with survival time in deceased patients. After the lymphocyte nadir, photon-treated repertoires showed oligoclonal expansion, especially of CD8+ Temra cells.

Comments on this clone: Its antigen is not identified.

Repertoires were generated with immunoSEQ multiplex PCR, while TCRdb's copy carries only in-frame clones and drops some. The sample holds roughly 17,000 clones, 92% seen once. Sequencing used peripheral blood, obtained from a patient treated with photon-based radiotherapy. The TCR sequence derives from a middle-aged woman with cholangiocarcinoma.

CDR3 in amino acids: CVYRDSNQPQHF. The CDR3 DNA reads as TGTGTTTACAGGGATAGCAATCAGCCCCAGCATTTT. The V and J genes are TRBV30 and TRBJ1-5, with a weak D call TRBD1 (6 bases). Germline CDR1 and CDR2: GTSNPN and SVGIG (reference sequence). The CDR3 has 12 amino acids. The full variable domain, rest sourced from reference TRBV30 and TRBJ1-5, is SQTIHQWPATLVQPVGSPLSLECTVEGTSNPNLYWYRQAAGRGLQLLFYSVGIGQISSEVPQNLSASRPQDRQFILSSKKLLLSDSGFYLCVYRDSNQPQHFGDGTRLSIL.